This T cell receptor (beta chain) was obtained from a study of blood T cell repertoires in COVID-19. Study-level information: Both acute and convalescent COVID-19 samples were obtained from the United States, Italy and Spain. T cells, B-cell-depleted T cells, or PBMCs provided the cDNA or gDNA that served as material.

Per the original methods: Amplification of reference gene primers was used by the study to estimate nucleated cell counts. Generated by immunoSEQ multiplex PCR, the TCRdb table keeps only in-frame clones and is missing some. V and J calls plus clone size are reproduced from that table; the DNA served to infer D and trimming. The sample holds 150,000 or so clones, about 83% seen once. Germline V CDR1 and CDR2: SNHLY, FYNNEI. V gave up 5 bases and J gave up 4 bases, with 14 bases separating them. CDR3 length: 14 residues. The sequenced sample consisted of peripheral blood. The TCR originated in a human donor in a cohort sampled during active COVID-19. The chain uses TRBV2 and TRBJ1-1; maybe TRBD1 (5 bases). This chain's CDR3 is CASSPEGLATEAFF. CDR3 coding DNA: TGTGCCAGCAGTCCAGAGGGACTCGCCACTGAAGCTTTCTTT.